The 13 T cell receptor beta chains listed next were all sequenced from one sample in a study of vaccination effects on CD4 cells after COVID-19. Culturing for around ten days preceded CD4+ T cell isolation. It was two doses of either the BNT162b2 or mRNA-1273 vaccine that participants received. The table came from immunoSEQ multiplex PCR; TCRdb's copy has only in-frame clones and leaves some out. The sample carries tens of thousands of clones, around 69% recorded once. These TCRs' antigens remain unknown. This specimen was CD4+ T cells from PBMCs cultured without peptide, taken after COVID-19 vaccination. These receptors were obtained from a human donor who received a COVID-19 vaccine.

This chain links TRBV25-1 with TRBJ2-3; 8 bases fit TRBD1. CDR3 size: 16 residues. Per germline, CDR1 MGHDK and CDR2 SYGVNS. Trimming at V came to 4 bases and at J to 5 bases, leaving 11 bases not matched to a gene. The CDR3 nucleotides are TGTGCCAGCAGTGTTCTCGGGACAGGCCCCGGAGATACGCAGTATTTT. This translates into CASSVLGTGPGDTQYF.

The CDR3 DNA reads TGTGCCAGCACCCCGAGATCAGGACAGGGTAACTACAATGAGCAGTTCTTC. It encodes CASTPRSGQGNYNEQFF. V is TRBV5-5 and J is TRBJ2-1; 8 bases are shared with TRBD1. CDR1 and CDR2 (germline): SGHKS, YYEKEE (reference sequence). This CDR3 has 17 residues. The ends lost 6 bases at V and 3 bases at J; junction bases unmatched: 14. Supplemented by reference TRBV5-5 and TRBJ2-1, the full variable domain reads DAGVTQSPTHLIKTRGQQVTLRCSPISGHKSVSWYQQVLGQGPQFIFQYYEKEERGRGNFPDRFSARQFPNYSSELNVNALLLGDSALYLCASTPRSGQGNYNEQFFGPGTRLTVL.

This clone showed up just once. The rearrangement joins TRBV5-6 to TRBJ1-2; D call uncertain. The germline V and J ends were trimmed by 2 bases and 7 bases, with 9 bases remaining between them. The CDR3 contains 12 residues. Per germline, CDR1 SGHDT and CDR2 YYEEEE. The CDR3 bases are TGTGCCAGCAGCTTTAGGAGGGCTGGCTACACCTTC. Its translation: CASSFRRAGYTF.

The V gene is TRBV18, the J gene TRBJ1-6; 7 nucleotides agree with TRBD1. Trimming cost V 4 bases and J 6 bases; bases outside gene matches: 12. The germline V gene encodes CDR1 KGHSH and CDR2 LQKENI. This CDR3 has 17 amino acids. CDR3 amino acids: CASSRPAGGSANSPLHF. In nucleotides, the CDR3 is TGTGCCAGCTCACGACCTGCAGGGGGTTCGGCTAATTCACCCCTCCACTTT.

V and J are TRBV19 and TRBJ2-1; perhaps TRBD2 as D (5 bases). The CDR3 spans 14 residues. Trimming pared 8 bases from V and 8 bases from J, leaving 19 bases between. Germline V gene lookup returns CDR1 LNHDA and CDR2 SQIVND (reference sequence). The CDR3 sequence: CASDRGYLGHEQFF. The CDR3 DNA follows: TGTGCCAGTGACCGGGGATACCTTGGGCATGAGCAGTTCTTC.

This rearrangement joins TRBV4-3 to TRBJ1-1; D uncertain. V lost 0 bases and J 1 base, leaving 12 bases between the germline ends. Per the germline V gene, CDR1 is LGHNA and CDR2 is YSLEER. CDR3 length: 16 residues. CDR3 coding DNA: TGCGCCAGCAGCCAAGATTCAAGGCTCCAGAACACTGAAGCTTTCTTT. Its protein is CASSQDSRLQNTEAFF.

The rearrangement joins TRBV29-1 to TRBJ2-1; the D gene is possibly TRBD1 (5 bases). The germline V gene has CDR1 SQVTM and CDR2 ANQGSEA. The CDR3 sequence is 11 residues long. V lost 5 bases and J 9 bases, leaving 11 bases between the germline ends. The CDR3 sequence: CSVSRVREQFF. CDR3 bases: TGCAGCGTTTCCAGGGTGCGTGAGCAGTTCTTC.

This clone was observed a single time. Here the CDR3 reads CATSDTRRENTQYF. In DNA form, the CDR3 reads TGTGCCACCAGTGATACGCGGCGGGAAAATACGCAGTATTTT. The chain joins TRBV24-1 to TRBJ2-3, with D perhaps TRBD2 (6 bases). Germline V gives CDR1 KGHDR, CDR2 SFDVKD. Trimming removed 3 bases from V and 7 bases from J, with 13 bases in between. The CDR3 extends over 14 amino acids.

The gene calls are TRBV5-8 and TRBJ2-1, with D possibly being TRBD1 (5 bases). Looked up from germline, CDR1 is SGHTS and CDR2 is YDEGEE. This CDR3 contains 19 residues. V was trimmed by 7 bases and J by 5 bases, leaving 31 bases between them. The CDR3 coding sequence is TGTGCCAGCCCCAACAGCTTGGATTCTAGTCAGGGTAACCACAATGAGCAGTTCTTC. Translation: CASPNSLDSSQGNHNEQFF.

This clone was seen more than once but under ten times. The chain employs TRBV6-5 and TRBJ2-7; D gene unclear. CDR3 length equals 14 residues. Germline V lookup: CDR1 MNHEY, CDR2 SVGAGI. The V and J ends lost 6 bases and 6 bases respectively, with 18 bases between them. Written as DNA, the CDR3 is TGTGCCAGCAGAGGACGACGGGCCGGAAGCGAGCAGTACGTC. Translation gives CASRGRRAGSEQYV.

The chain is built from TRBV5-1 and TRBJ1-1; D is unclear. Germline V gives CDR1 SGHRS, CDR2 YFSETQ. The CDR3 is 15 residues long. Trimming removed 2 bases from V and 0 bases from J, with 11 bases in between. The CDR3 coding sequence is TGCGCCAGCAGCTTACTGGAACTGATGAACACTGAAGCTTTCTTT. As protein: CASSLLELMNTEAFF.

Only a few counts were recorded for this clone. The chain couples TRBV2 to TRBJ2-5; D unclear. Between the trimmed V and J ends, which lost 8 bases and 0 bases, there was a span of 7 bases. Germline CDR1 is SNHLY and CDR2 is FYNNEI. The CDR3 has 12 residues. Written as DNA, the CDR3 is TGTGCCAGCGAAGGGTACCAAGAGACCCAGTACTTC. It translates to CASEGYQETQYF.

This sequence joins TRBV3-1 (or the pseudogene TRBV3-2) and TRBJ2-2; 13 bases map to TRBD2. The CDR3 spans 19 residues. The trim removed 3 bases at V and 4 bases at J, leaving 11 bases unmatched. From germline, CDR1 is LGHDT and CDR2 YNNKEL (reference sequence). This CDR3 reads CASSHRGGGTSGATGELFF. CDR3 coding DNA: TGTGCCAGCAGCCATCGAGGGGGGGGGACTAGCGGGGCCACCGGGGAGCTGTTTTTT.